These 7 T cell receptor beta chains share one sample of origin, sequenced in a study of blood T cells in healthy people across ages. With a J-beta primer mix and a sample-barcoded 5' primer, a second PCR ran roughly 6 to 11 cycles. TCRdb recomputed calls from the 5' RACE reads with MiXCR, one row per CDR3 protein. The sample carries about 290,000 distinct CDR3 sequences, around 29% recorded once. Specimen: blood. The receptor source for this set is a woman between 65 and 79 years old in good health.

This clonotype was observed a handful of times. This rearrangement joins TRBV28 to TRBJ2-1; possible D gene TRBD2, 6 bases. This CDR3 has 14 amino acids. Germline CDR1 reads MDHEN; CDR2 reads SYDVKM. V was pared by 1 base and J by 4 bases, with 8 bases between. DNA for the CDR3: TGTGCCAGCAGTTTATTCGGGGGTTACAATGAGCAGTTCTTC. It translates to CASSLFGGYNEQFF. The variable domain in full, with the rest retrieved from reference TRBV28 and TRBJ2-1, is DVKVTQSSRYLVKRTGEKVFLECVQDMDHENMFWYRQDPGLGLRLIYFSYDVKMKEKGDIPEGYSVSREKKERFSLILESASTNQTSMYLCASSLFGGYNEQFFGPGTRLTVL.

The table lists this clonotype with many counts. The chain has TRBV29-1 and TRBJ1-4; D not certain. Trimming took off 4 bases at V and 8 bases at J, with 8 bases between the two ends. The CDR3 has 11 amino acids. Germline CDR1 SQVTM, CDR2 ANQGSEA. The CDR3 DNA follows: TGCAGCGTTGGGCTGGGGGAAAAACTGTTTTTT. Its protein is CSVGLGEKLFF.

V gene TRBV20-1 combines with J gene TRBJ2-1; D unresolved. The CDR3 extends over 12 amino acids. CDR1 and CDR2 from the germline V gene are DFQATT and SNEGSKA (reference sequence). V was cut by 3 bases and J by 0 bases, with 3 bases left in between. CDR3: CSASGSYNEQFF. CDR3 DNA: TGCAGTGCTAGTGGCTCCTACAATGAGCAGTTCTTC.

This clonotype has more than one count but fewer than ten. The gene calls are TRBV20-1 and TRBJ2-5, with TRBD2 identical over 15 bases. Unmatched junction bases numbered 14, after V lost 6 bases and J lost 6 bases. CDR1 and CDR2 (germline): DFQATT, SNEGSKA (reference sequence). The CDR3 has 17 amino acids. The CDR3 loop reads CSALPGLAGGYHQTQYF. The CDR3 nucleotides read TGCAGTGCGCTACCGGGACTAGCGGGAGGATATCATCAGACCCAGTACTTC.

This chain links TRBV24-1 with TRBJ2-3; TRBD2 might be the D (6 bases). With 4 bases removed from V and 2 bases from J, the gap between germline ends came to 12 bases. Germline assignment: CDR1 KGHDR and CDR2 SFDVKD. The CDR3 runs 15 residues. This chain's CDR3 is CATSDQTRDTDTQYF. The CDR3 DNA sequence: TGTGCCACCAGTGACCAGACTAGAGACACAGATACGCAGTATTTT.

The chain couples TRBV10-1 to TRBJ1-6, with D unclear. Germline CDR1 is WNHNN and CDR2 is SYGVQD (reference sequence). The CDR3 loop spans 13 amino acids. Trimming removed 8 bases from V and 9 bases from J, with 14 bases in between. The CDR3 reads CASGSDLSSPLHF. The CDR3 coding sequence is TGCGCCAGCGGGAGTGATCTGAGTTCACCCCTCCACTTT.

The chain recombines TRBV6-2 or TRBV6-3 with TRBJ1-1; the D gene is possibly TRBD1 (6 bases). Germline CDR1 and CDR2: MNHEY and SVGEGT. Trimming took 1 base from V and 6 from J, leaving 12 bases between them. This CDR3 is built from 14 residues. CDR3 sequence reads: CASSYLGGQAEAFF. In nucleotides, the CDR3 is TGTGCCAGCAGTTACTTAGGGGGACAAGCTGAAGCTTTCTTT.